These T cell receptor beta chains were read from a single sample in a study of blood T cell repertoires in COVID-19. The protocol was immunoSEQ multiplex PCR, while the TCRdb copy is restricted to in-frame clones and leaves out a portion. Among a few hundred thousand clones listed, 65% to 85% were seen once. Sequencing was done on a sample of PBMCs or T cells enriched from blood (not recorded which). Every receptor here comes from a man aged 45-65 years who had recovered from COVID-19. CDR3s include the opening cysteine and the closing phenylalanine or tryptophan. A D gene is named only where the DNA matches it firmly. Some rows have no size entry. The others give once, few or many, or a class for an expanded clone.

V gene	D gene	clone size	J gene	CDR3 DNA	CDR3 protein
TRBV19	NA	NA	TRBJ1-3	TGTGCCAGTAGTGAAATAACAGGGTATGGAAACACCATATATTTT	CASSEITGYGNTIYF
TRBV2	NA	NA	TRBJ1-4	TGTGCCAGTAGACCTTGGGCGTCTAATGAAAAACTGTTTTTT	CASRPWASNEKLFF
TRBV27	NA	NA	TRBJ2-1	TGTGCCAGCTCCTTACAGGGCCAGTCCTACAATGAGCAGTTCTTC	CASSLQGQSYNEQFF
TRBV18	TRBD2	NA	TRBJ2-5	TGTGCCAGCTCACCCTTAGCGGGGGGGCGTGAGACCCAGTACTTC	CASSPLAGGRETQYF
TRBV2	TRBD2	NA	TRBJ2-7	TGTGCCAGCAGTGAAAGTTTAGCGGGGGGGGACGAGCAGTACTTC	CASSESLAGGDEQYF
TRBV9	NA	NA	TRBJ1-2	TGTGCCAGCAGTAACGGGGGGCAGGGTGGCGGCTACACCTTC	CASSNGGQGGGYTF
TRBV25-1	NA	once	TRBJ1-6	TGTGCCAGCACCCGACACGCCGATTCACCCCTCCACTTT	CASTRHADSPLHF
TRBV29-1	NA	NA	TRBJ2-3	TGCAGCGTTTCCGGGACTTCCATACTCACAGATACGCAGTATTTT	CSVSGTSILTDTQYF
TRBV18	TRBD1	once	TRBJ2-7	TGTGCCAGCTCACCCCTAGGGACAGGGTCCTACGAGCAGTACTTC	CASSPLGTGSYEQYF
TRBV7-9	NA	NA	TRBJ2-2	TGTGCCAGCAGCTTACCTGTCCCCGGGGAGCTGTTTTTT	CASSLPVPGELFF
TRBV5-6	TRBD1	NA	TRBJ2-7	TGTGCCAGCAGCACGGCCGGGACAGGGGGCCGAGAGCAGTACTTC	CASSTAGTGGREQYF
TRBV19	NA	NA	TRBJ2-1	TGTGCCAGTAGTATAGAATCGGGAATATACAATGAGCAGTTCTTC	CASSIESGIYNEQFF
TRBV11-2	TRBD1	NA	TRBJ2-2	TGTGCCAGCAGCTTAGATCCCGGCAGGGGGCCCGGGGAGCTGTTTTTT	CASSLDPGRGPGELFF
TRBV11-2	TRBD1	few	TRBJ1-2	TGTGCCAGCAGCTTAGTAGGGACAGACGATGGCTACACCTTC	CASSLVGTDDGYTF
TRBV6-2/TRBV6-3	NA	NA	TRBJ1-5	TGTGCCAGCAGCCACGAGGCAGTTAGCAATCAGCCCCAGCATTTT	CASSHEAVSNQPQHF
TRBV11-2	NA	NA	TRBJ1-2	TGTGCCAGCAGCTACGACAGCTATGGCTACACCTTC	CASSYDSYGYTF
TRBV28	NA	once	TRBJ1-5	TGTGCCAGCAACCCGACGGGGGGTATTAGAAAGCCCCAGCATTTT	CASNPTGGIRKPQHF
TRBV9	TRBD1	NA	TRBJ1-4	TGTGCCAGCAGCCCCCGGACAGGGCTGGGTGAAAAACTGTTTTTT	CASSPRTGLGEKLFF
TRBV24-1	NA	NA	TRBJ2-1	TGTGCCACCAGTGGGAGAGTGGTGGACAATGAGCAGTTCTTC	CATSGRVVDNEQFF
TRBV4-2	TRBD2	NA	TRBJ2-7	TGTGCCAGCAGCTACTCGGGGGCGACTAGCGGGATAGAACGCTACGAGCAGTACTTC	CASSYSGATSGIERYEQYF